This TCR beta chain was recorded in a study of T cell repertoires in cytomegalovirus infection. About the study: Both recently identified HLA-C-restricted and well-studied HLA-B-restricted CMV epitopes were used in the study. CMV infection plus the matching HLA type was flagged by public TCR beta signatures.

The CDR3 totals 15 residues. In germline, CDR1 is MNHEY, CDR2 SMNVEV (reference sequence). The V and J ends lost 5 bases and 5 bases, in that order; junction bases with no gene match: 8. Broader study findings: There were carriers of CMV plus the relevant HLA, and cumulative public TCR beta family frequency identified them. The ex vivo response was dominated by HLA-C-restricted CMV-specific TCR beta clonotypes.

TCRdb re-called the reads through MiXCR, storing one row per CDR3 protein. Altogether about 830,000 distinct CDR3 sequences are present, roughly 33% being singletons, with the ten largest covering about an eighth. As concerns this clonotype: Its antigen remains unidentified.

The source material was cultured CD8+ T cells from PBMCs, sampled from culture after CMV antigen stimulation. This TCR came from a human donor in good health (CMV status not recorded). Some clones in this sample may be carry-over from other donors' samples. The chain is built from TRBV27 and TRBJ2-3, with 9 positions matching TRBD1. CDR3 nucleotide sequence: TGTGCCAGCAGTCCCCGGGACAGGGCTGGAGATACGCAGTATTTT. This translates into CASSPRDRAGDTQYF.